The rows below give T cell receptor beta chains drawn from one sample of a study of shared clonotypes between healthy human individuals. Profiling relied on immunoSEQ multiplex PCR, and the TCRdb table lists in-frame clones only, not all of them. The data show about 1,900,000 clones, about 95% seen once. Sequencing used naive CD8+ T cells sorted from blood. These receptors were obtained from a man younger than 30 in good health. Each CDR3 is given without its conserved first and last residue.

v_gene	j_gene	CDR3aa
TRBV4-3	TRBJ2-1	ASSQNLLRLDYNEQF
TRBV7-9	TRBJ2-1	ASSSLAEDEQF
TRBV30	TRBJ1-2	AWSPGQIVYGYT
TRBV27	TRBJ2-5	ASRPLGRSQETQY
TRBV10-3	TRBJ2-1	AISEPGGSSYNEQF
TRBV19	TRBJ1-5	ASSIGPLKNQPQH
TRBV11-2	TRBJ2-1	ASSLDAVEQF
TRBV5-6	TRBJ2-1	ASSSLENEQF
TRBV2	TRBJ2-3	ASINVNADTQY
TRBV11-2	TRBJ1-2	ASSLDKAFYT
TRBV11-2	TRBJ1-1	ASSPAGEGASTEAF
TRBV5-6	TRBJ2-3	ASSLWVGSTDTQY
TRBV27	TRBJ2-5	ASSLRSGGETQY
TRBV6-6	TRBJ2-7	ASSYSMQVDEQY
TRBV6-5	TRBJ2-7	ASSYGRGTEQY
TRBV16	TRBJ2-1	ASSQSEAREQF
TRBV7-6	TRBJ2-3	ASSPVDFLSTDTQY
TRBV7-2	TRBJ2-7	ASSLVPEREQY
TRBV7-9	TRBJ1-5	ASSPSGGASNQPQH
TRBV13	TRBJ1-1	ASSLRLPNTEAF
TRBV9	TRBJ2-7	ASSPGGSLPYEQY
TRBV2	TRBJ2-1	ASSASGGASFVSEQF
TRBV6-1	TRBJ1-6	ASSELWADSPLH
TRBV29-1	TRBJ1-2	SVEEWDGDNYGYT
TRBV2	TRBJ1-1	ASSEYRVNTEAF
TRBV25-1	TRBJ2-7	ASSESRAPVYEQY
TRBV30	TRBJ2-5	AWNIGTAETQY
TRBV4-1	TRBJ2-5	ASSQAPGLAGAQY
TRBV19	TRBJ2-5	ASSIASGGLATQY
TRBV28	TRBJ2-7	ASSSTGTYEQY
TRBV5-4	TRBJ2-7	ASSPLNSYEQY
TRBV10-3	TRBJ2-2	AISDPDRAGELF
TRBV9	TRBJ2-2	ASSVSQSGELF
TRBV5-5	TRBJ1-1	ASSLVWDRGSTEAF
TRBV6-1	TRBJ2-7	ASSEIGDEQY
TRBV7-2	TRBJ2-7	ASSLALAGDEQY
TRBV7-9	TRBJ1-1	ASSLEGWESTEAF
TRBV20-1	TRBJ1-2	SSGGNGYT
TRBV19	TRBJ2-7	ASSPLGGDPYEQY
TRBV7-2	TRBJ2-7	ASSLLRDAYEQY
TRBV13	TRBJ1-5	ASSQGNQPQH
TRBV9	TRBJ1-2	ASSVGDSSFYGYT
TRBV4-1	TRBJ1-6	ASSPYLTENNSPLH
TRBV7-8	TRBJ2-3	ASSLEASGDTQY
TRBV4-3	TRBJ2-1	ASSQVWLDEQF
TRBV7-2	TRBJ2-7	ASSLEPEGYEQY
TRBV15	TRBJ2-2	ATSHPGGDTGELF
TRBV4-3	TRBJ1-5	ASSQDRRINQPQH
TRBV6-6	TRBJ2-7	ASSYGGASYEQY
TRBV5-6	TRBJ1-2	ASSSTRQGTYGYT
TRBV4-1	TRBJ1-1	ASSQVGTLEAF
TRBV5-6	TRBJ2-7	ASSLEGGADEQY
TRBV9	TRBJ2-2	ASSGLQAGGLTHGSTGELF
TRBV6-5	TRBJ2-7	ASGLTGSVTWEQY
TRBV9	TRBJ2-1	ASSPTRGSLVNEQF
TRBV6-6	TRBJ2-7	ASSLQRDGTYEQY
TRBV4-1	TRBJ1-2	ASSQGTGRFRGYT
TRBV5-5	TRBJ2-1	ASSRGTGYNEQF
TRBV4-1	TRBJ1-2	ASSQETGGLLNYGYT
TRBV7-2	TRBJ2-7	ASSPADRSYEQY